Given below is one T cell receptor beta chain in context. Its antigen is currently unknown. This specimen comes from a study of CD8 T cell repertoires and HIV-1 epitope variants. Study context: Control wells had CMV/EBV/flu peptides, negative Ebola AY9, or no peptide. Epitopes were three Gag families plus Nef HW9 and YT9.

Whole-study findings and limits: The assay identified only TCR beta chains of antigen-proliferating T cells.

Clones were sequenced by immunoSEQ multiplex PCR, and TCRdb holds only the in-frame ones, with some missing. The data contain several thousand clones, about 70% of them singletons. V lost 0 bases and J lost 4, with 9 bases in between. This CDR3 region has 14 residues. The germline CDR1 and CDR2 sequences are SGHAT and FQNNGV. The TCR was taken from a male donor with HIV. V usage is TRBV11-2 and J usage is TRBJ1-1, with a tentative D call TRBD1 (6 bases). Sequencing input: cultured CD8+ T cells derived from PBMCs. CDR3 nucleotide sequence: TGTGCCAGCAGCTTAGATCAGGGGTTCACTGAAGCTTTCTTT. The encoded protein is CASSLDQGFTEAFF.